Listed below are T cell receptor beta chains from one sample, sequenced in a study of cytomegalovirus exposure and HLA in healthy donors. Libraries were prepared by immunoSEQ multiplex PCR; TCRdb keeps only in-frame clonotypes and omits some of them. This sample has approximately 120,000 clones; roughly 71% occur once, and the top ten carry around 4%. Material: PBMCs. The receptors stem from a woman aged 50 to 65 in good health and CMV-seropositive. The CDR3 runs from the conserved cysteine through the conserved F or W. The D gene is left open where the match is weak. A clone size is listed for some rows: how often the clone was seen (once, few, many), or a class if it is expanded.

-	11	-	TRBJ1-2	TRBV10-3	TGTGCCATCCGGGTATCGAGAGGCTACACCTTC	CAIRVSRGYTF
-	12	-	TRBJ2-2	TRBV2	TGTGCCAGCAGTGAATCCGGCGGGGAGCTGTTTTTT	CASSESGGELFF
-	15	-	TRBJ2-3	TRBV5-6	TGTGCCAGCAGCGCCAGACGTACAAGGGGGGATACGCAGTATTTT	CASSARRTRGDTQYF
TRBD2	14	once	TRBJ2-3	TRBV27	TGCGCCAGCGGGGCAGCTTCTAGCACAGATACGCAGTATTTT	CASGAASSTDTQYF
-	16	-	TRBJ2-7	TRBV5-5	TGTGCCAGCAGCTTGTATGTCGGCCGGAGGACTTACGAGCAGTACTTC	CASSLYVGRRTYEQYF
TRBD1	14	-	TRBJ1-6	TRBV5-1	TGCGCCAGCAGCTCAGCAGGGGGGCATTCACCCCTCCACTTT	CASSSAGGHSPLHF
TRBD2	15	-	TRBJ2-3	TRBV10-3	TGTGCCATATTAGCGGGGGGCCGCAGCACAGATACGCAGTATTTT	CAILAGGRSTDTQYF
TRBD2	15	-	TRBJ2-5	TRBV19	TGTGCCAGTAGTTTCATATACATGGGAGGGGAGACCCAGTACTTC	CASSFIYMGGETQYF
-	12	-	TRBJ1-2	TRBV5-1	TGCGCCAGCAGCTTGGCCTGGGCAGTCTACACCTTC	CASSLAWAVYTF
TRBD1	14	-	TRBJ1-4	TRBV18	TGTGCCAGCTCACTCCGGGACAGGAATGAAAAACTGTTTTTT	CASSLRDRNEKLFF
TRBD1	18	-	TRBJ1-6	TRBV4-2	TGTGCCAGCAGCCCCCAACAGGGGGCGAGCTCCTATAATTCACCCCTCCACTTT	CASSPQQGASSYNSPLHF
-	13	-	TRBJ2-2	TRBV9	TGTGCCAGCAGCGTAGGGCCCTCCGGGGAGCTGTTTTTT	CASSVGPSGELFF
-	13	-	TRBJ1-1	TRBV7-8	TGTGCCAGCAGCTTAATGAGGAACACTGAAGCTTTCTTT	CASSLMRNTEAFF
TRBD1	15	-	TRBJ2-2	TRBV29-1	TGCAGCGCCAAGACAGGGGGAAGTTGGACCGGGGAGCTGTTTTTT	CSAKTGGSWTGELFF
-	13	few	TRBJ2-2	TRBV2	TGTGCCAGCAGCCAAAGGGGGACCGGGGAGCTGTTTTTT	CASSQRGTGELFF
TRBD1	13	-	TRBJ2-2	TRBV27	TGTGCCAGCACCCGACAGGGTGGCGGGGAGCTGTTTTTT	CASTRQGGGELFF
TRBD2	16	-	TRBJ2-1	TRBV11-3	TGTGCCAGCAGCTTAGAAAGTGCTAGCGGGGGTAATGAGCAGTTCTTC	CASSLESASGGNEQFF
-	16	-	TRBJ2-7	TRBV15	TGTGCCACCAGCAGAGAGGCGGGCGGGGAAGTTTACGAGCAGTACTTC	CATSREAGGEVYEQYF
-	13	-	TRBJ1-1	TRBV6-1	TGTGCCAGCAGAACGAGTATGAACACTGAAGCTTTCTTT	CASRTSMNTEAFF
-	15	-	TRBJ2-1	TRBV7-9	TGTGCCAGCAGCTTAGTCTTGGGGGCGGCCAATGAGCAGTTCTTC	CASSLVLGAANEQFF
-	13	-	TRBJ2-1	TRBV7-6	TGTGCCAGCAGCTACGAGTTTGTAGATGAGCAGTTCTTC	CASSYEFVDEQFF
TRBD2	14	-	TRBJ2-7	TRBV15	TGTGCCACCAGCAAGGCGGGGGAGTTCTACGAGCAGTACTTC	CATSKAGEFYEQYF
TRBD2	19	-	TRBJ2-3	TRBV7-8	TGTGCCAGCAGCCCCTATAGACTAGCGGGGGGGCCGAACACAGATACGCAGTATTTT	CASSPYRLAGGPNTDTQYF
TRBD1	13	-	TRBJ1-2	TRBV5-4	TGTGCCAGCAGCTTGGTCAGGGGGGATGGCTACACCTTC	CASSLVRGDGYTF
-	17	-	TRBJ2-2	TRBV5-3	TGTGCCAGAAGCTTGGTTGAATGGGGGCTGGACACCGGGGAGCTGTTTTTT	CARSLVEWGLDTGELFF
TRBD1	15	-	TRBJ2-7	TRBV2	TGTGCCAGCAGTGTTTTGGGACAGGGGAGGGACGAGCAGTACTTC	CASSVLGQGRDEQYF